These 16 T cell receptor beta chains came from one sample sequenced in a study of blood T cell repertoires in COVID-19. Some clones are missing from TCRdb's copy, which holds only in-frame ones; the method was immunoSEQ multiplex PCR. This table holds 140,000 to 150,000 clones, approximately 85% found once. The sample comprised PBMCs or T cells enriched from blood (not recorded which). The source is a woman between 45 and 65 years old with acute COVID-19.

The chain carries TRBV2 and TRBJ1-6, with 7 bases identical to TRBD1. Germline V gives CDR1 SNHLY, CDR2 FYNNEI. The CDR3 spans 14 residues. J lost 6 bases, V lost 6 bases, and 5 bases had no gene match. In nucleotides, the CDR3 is TGTGCCAGCAGAAGACAGGGCACTAATTCACCCCTCCACTTT. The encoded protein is CASRRQGTNSPLHF.

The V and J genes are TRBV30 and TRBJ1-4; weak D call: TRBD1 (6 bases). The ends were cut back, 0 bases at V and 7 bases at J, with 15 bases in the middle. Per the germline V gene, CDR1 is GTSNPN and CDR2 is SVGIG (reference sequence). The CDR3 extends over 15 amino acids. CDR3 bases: TGTGCCTGGAGTGTTTCGGCAGGGGCGGGTGAAAAACTGTTTTTT. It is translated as CAWSVSAGAGEKLFF.

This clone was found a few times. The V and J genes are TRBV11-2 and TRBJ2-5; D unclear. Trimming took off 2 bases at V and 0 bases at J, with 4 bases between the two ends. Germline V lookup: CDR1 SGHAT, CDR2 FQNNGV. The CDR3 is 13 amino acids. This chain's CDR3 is CASSLQYQETQYF. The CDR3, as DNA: TGTGCCAGCAGCTTACAGTACCAAGAGACCCAGTACTTC.

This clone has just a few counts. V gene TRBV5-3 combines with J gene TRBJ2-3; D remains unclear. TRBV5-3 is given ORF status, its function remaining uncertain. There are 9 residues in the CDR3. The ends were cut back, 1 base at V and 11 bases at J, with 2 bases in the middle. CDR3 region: CARSLRQYF. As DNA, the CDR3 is TGTGCCAGAAGCTTGCGGCAGTATTTT.

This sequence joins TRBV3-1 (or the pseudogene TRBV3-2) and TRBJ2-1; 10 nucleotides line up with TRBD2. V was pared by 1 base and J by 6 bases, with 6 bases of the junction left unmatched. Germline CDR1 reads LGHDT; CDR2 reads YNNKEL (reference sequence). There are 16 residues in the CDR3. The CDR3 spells CASSQGKLAGSNEQFF. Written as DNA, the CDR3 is TGTGCCAGCAGCCAAGGAAAACTAGCGGGAAGCAATGAGCAGTTCTTC.

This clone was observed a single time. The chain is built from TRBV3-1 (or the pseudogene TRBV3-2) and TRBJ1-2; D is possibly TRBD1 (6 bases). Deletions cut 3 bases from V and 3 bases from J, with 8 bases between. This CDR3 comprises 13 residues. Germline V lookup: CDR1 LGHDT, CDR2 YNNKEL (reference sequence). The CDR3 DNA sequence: TGTGCCAGCAGCCAGTCAGGGGACTATGGCTACACCTTC. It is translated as CASSQSGDYGYTF.

CDR3 coding DNA: TGTGCCTGGAGACGAGAGGATAACTATGGCTACACCTTC. This translates into CAWRREDNYGYTF. The gene calls are TRBV30 and TRBJ1-2, with unresolved D. Germline CDR1 and CDR2: GTSNPN and SVGIG (reference sequence). V was trimmed by 3 bases and J by 1 base, leaving 9 bases between them. The CDR3 is 13 amino acids. Full variable domain (outside the CDR3, taken from reference TRBV30 and TRBJ1-2): SQTIHQWPATLVQPVGSPLSLECTVEGTSNPNLYWYRQAAGRGLQLLFYSVGIGQISSEVPQNLSASRPQDRQFILSSKKLLLSDSGFYLCAWRREDNYGYTFGSGTRLTVV.

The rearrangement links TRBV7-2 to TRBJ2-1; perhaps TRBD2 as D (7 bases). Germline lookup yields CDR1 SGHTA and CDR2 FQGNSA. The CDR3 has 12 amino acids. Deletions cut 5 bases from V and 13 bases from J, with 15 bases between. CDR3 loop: CASSRGASGQFF. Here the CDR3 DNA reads TGTGCCAGCAGCCGGGGGGCTAGCGGCCAGTTCTTC. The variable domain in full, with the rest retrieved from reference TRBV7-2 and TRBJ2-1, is GAGVSQSPSNKVTEKGKDVELRCDPISGHTALYWYRQSLGQGLEFLIYFQGNSAPDKSGLPSDRFSAERTGGSVSTLTIQRTQQEDSAVYLCASSRGASGQFFGPGTRLTVL.

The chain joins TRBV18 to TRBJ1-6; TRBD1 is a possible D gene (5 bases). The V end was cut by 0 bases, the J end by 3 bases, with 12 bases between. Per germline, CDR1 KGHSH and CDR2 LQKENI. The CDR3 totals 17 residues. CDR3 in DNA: TGTGCCAGCTCACCACCGTCTAGCGGGGGCTATAATTCACCCCTCCACTTT. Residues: CASSPPSSGGYNSPLHF.

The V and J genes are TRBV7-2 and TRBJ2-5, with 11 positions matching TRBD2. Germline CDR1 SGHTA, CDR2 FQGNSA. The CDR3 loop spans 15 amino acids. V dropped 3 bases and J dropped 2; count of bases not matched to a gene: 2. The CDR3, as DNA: TGTGCCAGCAGCTTTGTAGCGGGAGGGCAAGAGACCCAGTACTTC. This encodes CASSFVAGGQETQYF.

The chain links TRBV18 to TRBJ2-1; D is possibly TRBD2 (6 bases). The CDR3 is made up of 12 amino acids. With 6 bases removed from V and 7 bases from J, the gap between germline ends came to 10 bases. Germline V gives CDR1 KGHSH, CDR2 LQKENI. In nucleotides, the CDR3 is TGTGCCAGCTCCGTCCTAGCGAATGAGCAGTTCTTC. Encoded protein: CASSVLANEQFF. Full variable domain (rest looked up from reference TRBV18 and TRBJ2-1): NAGVMQNPRHLVRRRGQEARLRCSPMKGHSHVYWYRQLPEEGLKFMVYLQKENIIDESGMPKERFSAEFPKEGPSILRIQQVVRGDSAAYFCASSVLANEQFFGPGTRLTVL.

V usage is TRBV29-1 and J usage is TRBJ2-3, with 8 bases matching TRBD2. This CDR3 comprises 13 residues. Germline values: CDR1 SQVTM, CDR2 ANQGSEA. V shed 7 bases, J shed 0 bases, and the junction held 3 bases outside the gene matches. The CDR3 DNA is TGCAGCGGGGAGCGGGAGAGCACAGATACGCAGTATTTT. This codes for CSGERESTDTQYF.

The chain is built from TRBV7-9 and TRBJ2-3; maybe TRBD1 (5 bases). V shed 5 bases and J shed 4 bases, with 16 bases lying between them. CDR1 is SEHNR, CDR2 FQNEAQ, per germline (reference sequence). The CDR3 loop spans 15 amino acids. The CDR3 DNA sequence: TGTGCCAGCAGCCCAGCACAGGCCGCGGCAGATACGCAGTATTTT. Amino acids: CASSPAQAAADTQYF.

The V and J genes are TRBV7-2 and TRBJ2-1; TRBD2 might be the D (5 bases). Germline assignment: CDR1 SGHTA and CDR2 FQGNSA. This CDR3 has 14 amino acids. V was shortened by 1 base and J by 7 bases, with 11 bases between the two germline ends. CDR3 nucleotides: TGTGCCAGCAGCTTAGTGAAAACGGGGAATGAGCAGTTCTTC. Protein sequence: CASSLVKTGNEQFF. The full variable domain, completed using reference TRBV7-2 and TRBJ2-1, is GAGVSQSPSNKVTEKGKDVELRCDPISGHTALYWYRQSLGQGLEFLIYFQGNSAPDKSGLPSDRFSAERTGGSVSTLTIQRTQQEDSAVYLCASSLVKTGNEQFFGPGTRLTVL.

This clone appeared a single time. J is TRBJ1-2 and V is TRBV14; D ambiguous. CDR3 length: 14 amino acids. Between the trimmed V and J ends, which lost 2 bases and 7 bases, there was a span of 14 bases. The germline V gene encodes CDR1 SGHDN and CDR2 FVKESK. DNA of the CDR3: TGTGCCAGCAGCCAACGACTCCCTAATTCTGGCTACACCTTC. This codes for CASSQRLPNSGYTF.

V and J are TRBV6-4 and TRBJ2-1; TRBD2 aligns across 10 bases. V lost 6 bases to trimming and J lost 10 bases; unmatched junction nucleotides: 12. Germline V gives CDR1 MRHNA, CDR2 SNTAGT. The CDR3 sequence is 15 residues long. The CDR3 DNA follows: TGTGCCAGCAGCCTAGGAGAGGGACTAGCGTTGGAGCAGTTCTTC. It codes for CASSLGEGLALEQFF.